This T cell receptor beta chain stems from a study of cytomegalovirus exposure and HLA in healthy donors. Primers: 60 Vbeta forward and 13 Jbeta reverse. The data were produced by immunoSEQ multiplex PCR, yet TCRdb's version contains in-frame clones alone and is incomplete. This repertoire includes around 40,000 clones. After removal of 5 bases from V and 4 bases from J, the junction contained 6 bases not matched to a gene. This CDR3 has 14 amino acids. Per germline, CDR1 MNHEY and CDR2 SVGAGI. The rearrangement joins TRBV6-5 to TRBJ1-2; 8 bases are a match to TRBD1. The sample was PBMCs. The TCR originated in a man aged 30-40 years in good health and CMV-seronegative. The CDR3 DNA sequence: TGTGCCAGCAGTCCGACCGGGACAGGCTATGGCTACACCTTC. It encodes CASSPTGTGYGYTF.